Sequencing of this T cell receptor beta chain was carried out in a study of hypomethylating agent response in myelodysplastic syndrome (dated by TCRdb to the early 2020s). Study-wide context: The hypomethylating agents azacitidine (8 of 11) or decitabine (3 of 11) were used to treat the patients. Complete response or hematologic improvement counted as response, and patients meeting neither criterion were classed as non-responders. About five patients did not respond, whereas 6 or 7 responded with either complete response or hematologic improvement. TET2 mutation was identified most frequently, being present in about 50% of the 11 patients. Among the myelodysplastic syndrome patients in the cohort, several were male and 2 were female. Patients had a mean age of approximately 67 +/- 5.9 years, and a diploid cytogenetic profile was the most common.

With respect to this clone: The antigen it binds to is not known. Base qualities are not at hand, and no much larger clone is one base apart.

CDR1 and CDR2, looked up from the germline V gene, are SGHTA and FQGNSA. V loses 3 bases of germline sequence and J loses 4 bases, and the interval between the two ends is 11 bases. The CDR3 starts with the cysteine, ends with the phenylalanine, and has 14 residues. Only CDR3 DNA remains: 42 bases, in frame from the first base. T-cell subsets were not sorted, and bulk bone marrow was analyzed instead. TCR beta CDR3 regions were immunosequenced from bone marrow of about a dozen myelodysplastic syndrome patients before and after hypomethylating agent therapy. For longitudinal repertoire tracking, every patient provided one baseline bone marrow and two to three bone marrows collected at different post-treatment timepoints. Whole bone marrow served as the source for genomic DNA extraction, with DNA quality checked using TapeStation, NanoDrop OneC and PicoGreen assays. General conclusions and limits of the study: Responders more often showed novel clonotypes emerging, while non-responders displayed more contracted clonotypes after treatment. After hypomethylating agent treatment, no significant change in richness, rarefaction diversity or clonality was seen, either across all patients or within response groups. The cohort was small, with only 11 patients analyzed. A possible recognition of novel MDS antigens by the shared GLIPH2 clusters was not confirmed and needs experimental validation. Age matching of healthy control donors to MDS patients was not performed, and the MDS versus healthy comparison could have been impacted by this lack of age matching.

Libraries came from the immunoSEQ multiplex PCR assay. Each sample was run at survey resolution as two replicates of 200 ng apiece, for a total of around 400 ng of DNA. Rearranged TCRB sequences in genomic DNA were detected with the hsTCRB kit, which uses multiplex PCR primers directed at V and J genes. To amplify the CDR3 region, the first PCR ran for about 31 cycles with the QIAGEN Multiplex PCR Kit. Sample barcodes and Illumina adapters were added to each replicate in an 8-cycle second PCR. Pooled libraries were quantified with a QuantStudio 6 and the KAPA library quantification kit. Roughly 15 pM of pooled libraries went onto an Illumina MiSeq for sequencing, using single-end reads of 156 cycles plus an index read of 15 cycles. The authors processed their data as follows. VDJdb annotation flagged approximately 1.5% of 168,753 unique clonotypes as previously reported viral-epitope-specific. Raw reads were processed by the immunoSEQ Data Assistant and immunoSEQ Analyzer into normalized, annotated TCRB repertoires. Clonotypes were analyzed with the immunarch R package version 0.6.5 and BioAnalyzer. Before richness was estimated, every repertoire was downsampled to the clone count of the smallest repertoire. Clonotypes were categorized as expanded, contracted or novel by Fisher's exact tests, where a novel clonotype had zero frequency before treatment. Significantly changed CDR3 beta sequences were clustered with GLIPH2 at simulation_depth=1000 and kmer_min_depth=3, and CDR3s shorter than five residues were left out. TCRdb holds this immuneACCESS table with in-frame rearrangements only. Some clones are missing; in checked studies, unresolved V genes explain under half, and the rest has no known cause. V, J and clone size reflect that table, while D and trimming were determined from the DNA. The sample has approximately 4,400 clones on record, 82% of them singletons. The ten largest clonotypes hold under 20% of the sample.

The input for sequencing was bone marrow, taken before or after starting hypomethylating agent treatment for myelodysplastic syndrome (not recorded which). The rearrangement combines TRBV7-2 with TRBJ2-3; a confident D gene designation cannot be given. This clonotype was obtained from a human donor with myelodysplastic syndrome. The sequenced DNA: TGTGCCAGCAGCTTTCGGTCCATGGCAGATACGCAGTATTTT. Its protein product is CASSFRSMADTQYF.